These 9 T cell receptor beta chains were sequenced from one sample in a study of identical twins. TCRdb reprocessed the 5' RACE reads via MiXCR and lists one record per CDR3 protein. The repertoire has nearly 900,000 distinct CDR3 sequences, around 12% of them found once; the top ten carry around 1.6%. Separately, the same data were catalogued under a study of yellow fever vaccine responses in identical twins.

Specimen: PBMCs. The receptors shown here come from a woman between 18 and 30 years old in good health.

This clonotype has only a few counts. The CDR3 coding sequence is TGTGCCAGCAGTGAAGCGCCATCCCAGCATTTT. It yields the protein CASSEAPSQHF. The genes are TRBV2 and TRBJ1-5; D gene ambiguous. Germline CDR1 SNHLY, CDR2 FYNNEI. Trimming removed 0 bases from V and 11 bases from J, with 5 bases in between. CDR3 length: 11 amino acids.

This clonotype was found many times. This chain joins TRBV7-3 and TRBJ2-3; possible D gene TRBD2, 6 bases. Trimming took 1 base from V and 2 from J, leaving 10 bases between them. The CDR3 is made up of 15 amino acids. The germline CDR1 and CDR2 sequences are SGHTA and FQGTGA. The DNA of the CDR3 is TGTGCCAGCAGCTTAATAGGCGGGATCACAGATACGCAGTATTTT. Its translation is CASSLIGGITDTQYF.

The chain couples TRBV9 to TRBJ2-1; 8 bases map to TRBD1. CDR1 and CDR2 (germline): SGDLS, YYNGEE. This CDR3 contains 16 residues. The V gene end was trimmed by 4 bases and the J gene end by 9 bases; junction bases not matched to a gene: 15. The CDR3 loop is CASSQRTGSEPGEQFF. The CDR3, as DNA: TGTGCCAGCAGCCAAAGGACAGGGAGTGAACCGGGTGAGCAGTTCTTC.

There are a few counts of this clonotype. The chain carries TRBV24-1 and TRBJ2-1; TRBD2 aligns across 7 bases. Trimming took 4 bases from V and 9 from J; bases not matched to a gene: 11. This CDR3 region has 15 residues. CDR1 is KGHDR and CDR2 is SFDVKD in the germline V gene. The CDR3 DNA reads as TGTGCCACCAGTGAGGCGGGAGCGGCGGCGGGTGAGCAGTTCTTC. It translates to CATSEAGAAAGEQFF.

This clonotype occurred a few times. This chain uses TRBV3-1 with TRBJ2-1; 9 positions agree with TRBD2. There are 13 residues in the CDR3. Unmatched junction bases numbered 7, after V lost 8 bases and J lost 8 bases. CDR1 is LGHDT, CDR2 YNNKEL, per germline (reference sequence). This CDR3 reads CASREGLAHEQFF. The CDR3 bases are TGTGCCAGCCGGGAGGGACTAGCCCATGAGCAGTTCTTC.

This chain connects TRBV5-1 to TRBJ1-1, with TRBD1 matching over 7 bases. The germline CDR1 and CDR2 sequences are SGHRS and YFSETQ. Unmatched junction bases numbered 8, after V lost 3 bases and J lost 6 bases. CDR3 length equals 14 residues. DNA for the CDR3: TGCGCCAGCAGCTCGAATGCAGGGGGTTCTGAAGCTTTCTTT. Its translation is CASSSNAGGSEAFF.

This chain joins TRBV12-3 or TRBV12-4 and TRBJ2-1, with D maybe TRBD1 (6 bases). The CDR3 has 17 amino acids. V was pared by 5 bases and J by 6 bases, with 23 bases between. The CDR3 bases are TGTGCCAGCAGTCCACAGAGGTTTGGGACAACCCCCAATGAGCAGTTCTTC. Its translation: CASSPQRFGTTPNEQFF.

This rearrangement joins TRBV5-1 to TRBJ2-5, with D hard to call. The germline CDR1 and CDR2 sequences are SGHRS and YFSETQ. This CDR3 has 16 amino acids. With 0 bases removed from V and 2 bases from J, the gap between germline ends came to 14 bases. CDR3 DNA: TGCGCCAGCAGCTTGGTCACGGACGTTATTCAAGAGACCCAGTACTTC. Translated: CASSLVTDVIQETQYF.

This clonotype has ten or more counts. The chain employs TRBV11-2 and TRBJ1-3, with D uncertain. The CDR3 totals 12 residues. Trimming pared 3 bases from V and 4 bases from J, leaving 4 bases between. Germline V CDR1 and CDR2: SGHAT, FQNNGV. The CDR3 spells CASSFVGNTIYF. The CDR3 nucleotides read TGTGCCAGCAGCTTCGTAGGAAACACCATATATTTT.